This T cell receptor (beta chain) was sequenced during a study of T cell repertoires in cytomegalovirus infection. V shed 11 bases and J shed 3 bases, with 14 bases lying between them. Germline lookup yields CDR1 MNHNY and CDR2 SVGAGI (reference sequence). CDR3 size: 14 residues. TCRdb recomputed calls from the reads with MiXCR, one row per CDR3 protein. The sample lists approximately 500,000 distinct CDR3 sequences, less than 30% seen once, with about 12% in the top ten. The sequenced sample was PBMCs. The chain joins TRBV6-6 to TRBJ2-6; perhaps TRBD2 as D (5 bases). The clonotype comes from a human donor in good health (CMV status not recorded). Some clones in this sample may be carry-over from other donors' samples. CDR3 sequence: CAGLRLSGANVLTF. Here the CDR3 DNA reads TGTGCCGGACTTCGCCTGAGTGGGGCCAACGTCCTGACTTTC.